The next 8 T cell receptor beta chains were all read from a single sample in a study of blood T cell repertoires in COVID-19. Data came from immunoSEQ multiplex PCR; TCRdb stores just in-frame clones and leaves some out. The sample shows some 290,000 clones, 85% to 90% of them seen only once. The sample consisted of peripheral blood. These receptors came from a woman aged 30 to 39 with COVID-19, enrolled during active disease.

The J gene is TRBJ1-2, the V gene TRBV18; possibly TRBD1 for D (5 bases). Looked up from germline, CDR1 is KGHSH and CDR2 is LQKENI. V lost 2 bases and J lost 3, with 13 bases in between. CDR3 length: 15 residues. CDR3 DNA: TGTGCCAGCTCACCATGGGGGGTTGGTGACTATGGCTACACCTTC. Protein sequence: CASSPWGVGDYGYTF.

The chain recombines TRBV7-9 with TRBJ2-7; the match to TRBD1 covers 8 bases. The CDR3 is made up of 15 amino acids. The V gene end was trimmed by 4 bases and the J gene end by 3 bases; junction bases not matched to a gene: 8. Germline V lookup: CDR1 SEHNR, CDR2 FQNEAQ (reference sequence). DNA of the CDR3: TGTGCCAGCAGCTCACCCCGGGACAGGTTCTACGAGCAGTACTTC. This sequence encodes CASSSPRDRFYEQYF.

This clone has a single count. The rearrangement uses TRBV11-3 and TRBJ2-1; 7 nucleotides line up with TRBD2. This CDR3 is built from 17 residues. The V gene's germline CDR1 is SGHNT and CDR2 YENEEA. V gave up 5 bases and J gave up 0 bases; unmatched junction bases: 10. The chain's CDR3 is CASSNGEGISSYNEQFF. CDR3 sequence (DNA): TGTGCCAGCAGCAATGGGGAGGGAATAAGCTCCTACAATGAGCAGTTCTTC.

Points on this clone: This specimen includes other DNA sequences encoding the same CDR3. CDR3 in amino acids: CASSLDRGYGYTF. CDR3 sequence (DNA): TGTGCCAGCAGTCTGGACAGGGGCTATGGCTACACCTTC. This chain links TRBV5-4 with TRBJ1-2; TRBD1 matches at 9 bases. Germline V gene data show CDR1 as SGHNT and CDR2 as YYREEE (reference sequence). Trimming at V came to 5 bases and at J to 4 bases, leaving 3 bases not matched to a gene. CDR3 length: 13 residues.

Details on this clone: The sample carries other DNA sequences with the same CDR3. J is TRBJ2-7 and V is TRBV19, with a possible D match to TRBD2 (6 bases). Germline lookup yields CDR1 LNHDA and CDR2 SQIVND (reference sequence). Trimming left V 6 bases short and J 3 bases short, with 12 bases between. The CDR3 spans 13 residues. The CDR3 protein is CASSPGTFYEQYF. CDR3 nucleotide sequence: TGTGCCAGTAGCCCCGGGACTTTCTACGAGCAGTACTTC.

The V and J genes are TRBV18 and TRBJ1-2, with 8 bases that match TRBD1. Germline CDR1 and CDR2: KGHSH and LQKENI. Germline trimming cut 4 bases from V and 6 bases from J; bases unmatched to any gene: 10. There are 15 residues in the CDR3. CDR3 bases: TGTGCCAGCTCACAGATTGGACAGGGAGGGAATGGCTACACCTTC. This translates into CASSQIGQGGNGYTF. The complete variable domain, with remaining parts taken from reference TRBV18 and TRBJ1-2, reads NAGVMQNPRHLVRRRGQEARLRCSPMKGHSHVYWYRQLPEEGLKFMVYLQKENIIDESGMPKERFSAEFPKEGPSILRIQQVVRGDSAAYFCASSQIGQGGNGYTFGSGTRLTVV.

This clone was observed once. This sequence joins TRBV6-6 and TRBJ2-5; 7 bases match TRBD2. The V and J ends lost 5 bases and 7 bases, in that order; junction bases with no gene match: 7. This CDR3 has 13 amino acids. Germline CDR1 MNHNY, CDR2 SVGAGI (reference sequence). The CDR3 DNA follows: TGTGCCAGCAGTCAACTAGCGCTGAGGACCCAGTACTTC. Its translation is CASSQLALRTQYF.

This clone has only a few counts. J is TRBJ1-4 and V is TRBV6-5; D may be TRBD1 (5 bases). The length of the CDR3 is 14 residues. Germline CDR1 and CDR2: MNHEY and SVGAGI. With 6 bases removed from V and 4 bases from J, the gap between germline ends came to 12 bases. CDR3 sequence reads: CASSYRSHNEKLFF. In DNA, the CDR3 is TGTGCCAGCAGCTACAGGAGCCATAATGAAAAACTGTTTTTT.